The source of this T cell receptor beta chain is a study of CD8 T cells in Susac syndrome. Reverse transcription of roughly 0.45 to 1 ug RNA used random hexamers. Across 54 Vbeta and 13 Jbeta, TCR beta CDR3 was amplified with immunoSEQ multiplex PCR. TCRdb called the immunoSEQ multiplex PCR reads again in MiXCR, with one record for every CDR3 protein. The sample carries some 26,000 distinct CDR3 sequences, 94% recorded once. This clonotype was observed once. Sequencing of TCR beta drew on CD8+ and CD4+ T cells from blood. Healthy donors constituted the controls, which were matched for age and sex. TEMRA cells were FACS-enriched, with CD8+ and CD4+ T cells isolated negatively. Germline-derived CDR1 and CDR2 are MNHEY and SMNVEV (reference sequence). The V end lost 5 bases, the J end lost 7 bases, and 15 bases lay between the germline ends. This CDR3 has 15 residues.

This rearrangement joins TRBV27 to TRBJ1-6; D is possibly TRBD1 (6 bases). The receptor's source is a human donor in good health. Sample: CD8+ T cells from PBMCs. The chain's CDR3 is CASSPRAGVNSPLHF. The DNA for the CDR3 is TGTGCCAGCAGTCCTCGGGCAGGGGTAAATTCACCCCTCCACTTT.